Each of the 8 T cell receptor beta chains below was sequenced from the same sample in a study of regulatory T cells in long-lasting Graves disease (dated by TCRdb to the early 2020s). The library was made by multiplex PCR. Instrument on record: Illumina HiSeq 4000. TCR beta libraries were built with iRepertoire HTBI primers and Arm-PCR amplification of CDR3 regions. TCRdb trimmed the raw reads at Q25, called clones with MiXCR and kept productive beta chains. Under each unique CDR3 protein, matching rows form one entry showing the most common genes and DNA. Here the sample has roughly 430,000 distinct CDR3 sequences; roughly a fifth occur a single time. Approximately 14% of the sample is taken by the ten largest. According to the study, the label for this sample's time point signals: persistent/refractory GD, antithyroid drugs over 5 years with positive TRAb. For both TCR sequencing and RNA sequencing, RNA was extracted from PBMCs using TRIzol.

The sample here was peripheral blood mononuclear cells (PBMCs), taken when the disease was refractory, from a patient treated with antithyroid drugs. Receptor source: a female donor with Graves disease.

This clonotype has a count of ten or more. The rearrangement uses TRBV28 and TRBJ1-2, with 7 positions matching TRBD1. The CDR3 has 14 residues. From germline, CDR1 is MDHEN and CDR2 SYDVKM. With V trimmed by 5 bases and J by 6 bases, 9 bases remained unmatched. CDR3 DNA sequence: TGTGCCAGCAGTCCCCTGGGACAGTTCGATGGCTACACCTTC. The encoded protein is CASSPLGQFDGYTF.

This clonotype was observed at least ten times. The chain carries TRBV11-2 and TRBJ2-1, with 8 bases lining up with TRBD2. Germline values: CDR1 SGHAT, CDR2 FQNNGV. Unmatched junction bases numbered 7, after V lost 1 base and J lost 8 bases. CDR3 length: 15 residues. CDR3 loop: CASSLGFAGGDEQFF. Written as DNA, the CDR3 is TGTGCCAGCAGCTTAGGGTTCGCGGGAGGCGATGAGCAGTTCTTC.

This clonotype was observed many times. For the CDR3, the DNA is TGCAGTGCTAGAGTACAGGGGGAGACCCAGTACTTC. Translated, it gives CSARVQGETQYF. The chain combines TRBV20-1 with TRBJ2-5; 7 bases match TRBD1. The trim removed 1 base at V and 5 bases at J, leaving 1 base unmatched. This CDR3 region has 12 residues. CDR1 and CDR2 (germline): DFQATT, SNEGSKA (reference sequence).

The chain employs TRBV19 and TRBJ1-1; D gene ambiguous. The CDR3 extends over 14 amino acids. CDR1 and CDR2 from the germline V gene are LNHDA and SQIVND (reference sequence). Trimming cost V 3 bases and J 1 base, with 9 bases left between them. CDR3 sequence reads: CASSIWKGNTEAFF. The CDR3 DNA is TGTGCCAGTAGTATTTGGAAGGGGAACACTGAAGCTTTCTTT.

This chain uses TRBV19 with TRBJ2-2; 8 bases line up with TRBD1. CDR3 length equals 13 residues. With V trimmed by 9 bases and J by 4 bases, 4 bases remained unmatched. Germline CDR1 and CDR2: LNHDA and SQIVND (reference sequence). DNA of the CDR3: TGTGCCAGCCGACAGGGGAGCACCGGGGAGCTGTTTTTT. It is translated as CASRQGSTGELFF.

In regard to this clonotype: At one end, the junction sequence differs from germline, possibly due to a read error. This rearrangement joins TRBV10-2 to TRBJ2-5; D is uncertain. Germline V lookup: CDR1 WSHSY, CDR2 SAAADI. This CDR3 has 12 amino acids. In nucleotides, the CDR3 is TGCGCCAGCAGTGAGTCGCAAGGGACCCAGTACTTC. It translates to CASSESQGTQYF.

The chain links TRBV2 to TRBJ2-3, with TRBD2 identical over 10 bases. The junction had 7 bases not matched to a gene; V was cut back by 8 bases and J by 2 bases. This CDR3 region has 15 residues. CDR1 and CDR2 from the germline V gene are SNHLY and FYNNEI. The CDR3 DNA is TGTGCCAGCGGGAGCGGGAGGGCCGCCACAGATACGCAGTATTTT. As protein: CASGSGRAATDTQYF.

In this sample, this clonotype turned up a few times. The genes are TRBV19 and TRBJ1-2; D is unclear. Looked up from germline, CDR1 is LNHDA and CDR2 is SQIVND (reference sequence). The CDR3 has 16 amino acids. Trimming took off 0 bases at V and 1 base at J, with 12 bases between the two ends. The CDR3 here is CASSIDWQRDNYGYTF. The CDR3 DNA follows: TGTGCCAGTAGTATAGATTGGCAGAGAGATAACTATGGCTACACCTTC.